Given below is one T cell receptor beta chain in context. Its cognate antigen is unknown. Generated by immunoSEQ multiplex PCR, the TCRdb table keeps only in-frame clones and is missing some. The sample carries 30,000 to 40,000 clones, over 90% recorded once. These data originate in a study of graft-versus-host responses after intestinal transplantation. Study-level background: Those transplanted obtained multivisceral, liver-intestinal, or isolated intestinal grafts. Recipients across the board were started on anti-thymocyte globulin induction, then kept on tacrolimus and steroids for two to four years.

Study-wide points: Recipient bone marrow held GvH clones, some seen earlier in ileum or blood. Elevated graft-versus-host to host-versus-graft clonal ratios in allografts were recorded for patients with graft-donor T cell macrochimerism.

Between the trimmed V and J ends, which lost 1 base and 2 bases, there was a span of 17 bases. The CDR3 is made up of 17 amino acids. Germline CDR1 and CDR2: LGHNA and YNFKEQ. The sample here was unstimulated CD8+ T cells sorted from spleen or lymph node cells, taken before transplant. This sequence originates from a human donor who was the organ donor for an intestinal transplant. V gene TRBV4-2 combines with J gene TRBJ2-5, with D hard to call. The CDR3 nucleotides are TGTGCCAGCAGCCAAGGGTCCCATTTGCACATACAAGAGACCCAGTACTTC. Amino acids: CASSQGSHLHIQETQYF.